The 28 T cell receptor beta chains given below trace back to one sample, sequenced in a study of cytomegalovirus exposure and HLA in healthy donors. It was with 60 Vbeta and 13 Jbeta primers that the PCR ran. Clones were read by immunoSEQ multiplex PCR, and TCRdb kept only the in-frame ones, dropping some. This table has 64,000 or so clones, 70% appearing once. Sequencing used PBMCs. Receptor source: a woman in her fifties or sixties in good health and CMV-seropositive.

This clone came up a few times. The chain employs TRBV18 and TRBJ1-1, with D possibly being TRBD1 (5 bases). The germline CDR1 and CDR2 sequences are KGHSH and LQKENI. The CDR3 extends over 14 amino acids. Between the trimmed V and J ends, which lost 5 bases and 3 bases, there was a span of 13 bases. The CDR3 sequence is CASSSGTEHTEAFF. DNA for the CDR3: TGTGCCAGCTCAAGCGGGACGGAACACACTGAAGCTTTCTTT.

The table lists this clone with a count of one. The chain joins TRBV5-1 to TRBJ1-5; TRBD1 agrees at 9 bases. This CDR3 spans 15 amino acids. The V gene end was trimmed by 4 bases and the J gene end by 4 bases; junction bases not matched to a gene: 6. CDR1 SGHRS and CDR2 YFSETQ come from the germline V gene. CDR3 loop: CASSTGTGWNQPQHF. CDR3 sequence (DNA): TGCGCCAGCAGCACCGGGACAGGGTGGAATCAGCCCCAGCATTTT.

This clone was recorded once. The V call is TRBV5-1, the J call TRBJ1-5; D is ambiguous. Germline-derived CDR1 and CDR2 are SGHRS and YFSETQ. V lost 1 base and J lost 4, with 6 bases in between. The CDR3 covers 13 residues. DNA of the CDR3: TGCGCCAGCAGCTTGACTGAAAATCAGCCCCAGCATTTT. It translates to CASSLTENQPQHF.

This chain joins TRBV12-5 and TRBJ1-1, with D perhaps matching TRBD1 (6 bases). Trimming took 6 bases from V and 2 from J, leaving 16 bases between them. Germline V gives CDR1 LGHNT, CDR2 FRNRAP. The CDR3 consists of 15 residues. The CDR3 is CASGTGTSYNTEAFF. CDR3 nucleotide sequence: TGTGCTAGTGGCACCGGGACATCTTATAACACTGAAGCTTTCTTT.

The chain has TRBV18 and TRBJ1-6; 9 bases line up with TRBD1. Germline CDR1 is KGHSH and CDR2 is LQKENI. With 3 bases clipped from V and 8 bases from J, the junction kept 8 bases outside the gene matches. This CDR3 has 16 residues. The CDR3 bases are TGTGCCAGCTCACCCCTCGTAGGGGACAGGGATTCACCCCTCCACTTT. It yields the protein CASSPLVGDRDSPLHF.

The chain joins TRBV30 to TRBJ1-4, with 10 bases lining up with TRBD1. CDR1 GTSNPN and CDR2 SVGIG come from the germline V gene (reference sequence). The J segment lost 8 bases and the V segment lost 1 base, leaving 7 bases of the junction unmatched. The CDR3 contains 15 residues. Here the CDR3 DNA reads TGTGCCTGGAGTGGGGACAGGGGTGCTCGGGAAAAACTGTTTTTT. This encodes CAWSGDRGAREKLFF.

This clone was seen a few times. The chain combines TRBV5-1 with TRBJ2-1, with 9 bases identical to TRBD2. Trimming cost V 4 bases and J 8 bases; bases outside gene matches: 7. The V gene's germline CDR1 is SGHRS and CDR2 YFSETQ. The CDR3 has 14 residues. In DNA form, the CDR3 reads TGCGCCAGCAGCCGGGGACTAGCACAAGATGAGCAGTTCTTC. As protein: CASSRGLAQDEQFF.

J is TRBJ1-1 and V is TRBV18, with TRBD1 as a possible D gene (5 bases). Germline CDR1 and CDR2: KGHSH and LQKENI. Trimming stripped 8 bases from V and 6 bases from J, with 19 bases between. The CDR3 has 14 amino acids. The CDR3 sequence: CASPPSLDNPEAFF. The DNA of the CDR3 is TGTGCCAGCCCGCCGAGTTTGGACAACCCTGAAGCTTTCTTT.

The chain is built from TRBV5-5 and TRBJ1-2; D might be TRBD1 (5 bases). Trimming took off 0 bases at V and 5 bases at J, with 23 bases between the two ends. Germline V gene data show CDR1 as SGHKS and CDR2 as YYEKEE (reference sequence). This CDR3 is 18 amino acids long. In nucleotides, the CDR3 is TGTGCCAGCAGCTTGGTGGGAGGGACGGTCATAACCGGATATGGCTACACCTTC. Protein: CASSLVGGTVITGYGYTF.

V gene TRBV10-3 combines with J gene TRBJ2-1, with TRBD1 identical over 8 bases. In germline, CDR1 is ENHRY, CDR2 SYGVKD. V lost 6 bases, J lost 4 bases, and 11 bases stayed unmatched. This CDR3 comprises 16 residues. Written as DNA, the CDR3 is TGTGCCATCAGAGAAAAAACAGGGGGAGAGTACAATGAGCAGTTCTTC. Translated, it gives CAIREKTGGEYNEQFF.

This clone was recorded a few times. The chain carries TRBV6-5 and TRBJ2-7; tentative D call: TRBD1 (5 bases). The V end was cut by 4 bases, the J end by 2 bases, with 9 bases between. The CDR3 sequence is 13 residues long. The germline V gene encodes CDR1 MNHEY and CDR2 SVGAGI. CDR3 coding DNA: TGTGCCAGCAGTTTATCAGGGCCCTACGAGCAGTACTTC. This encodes CASSLSGPYEQYF.

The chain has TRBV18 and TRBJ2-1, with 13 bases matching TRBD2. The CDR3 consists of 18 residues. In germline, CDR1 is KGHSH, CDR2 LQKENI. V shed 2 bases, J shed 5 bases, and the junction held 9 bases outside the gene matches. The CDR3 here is CASSPGLAGERINNEQFF. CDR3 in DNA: TGTGCCAGCTCACCAGGACTAGCGGGGGAAAGGATCAACAATGAGCAGTTCTTC.

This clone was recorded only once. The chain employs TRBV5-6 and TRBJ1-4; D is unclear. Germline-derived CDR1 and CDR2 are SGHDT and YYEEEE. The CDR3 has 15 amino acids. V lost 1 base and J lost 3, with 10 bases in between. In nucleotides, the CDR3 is TGTGCCAGCAGCTTGTATAATTTTGCTAATGAAAAACTGTTTTTT. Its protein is CASSLYNFANEKLFF.

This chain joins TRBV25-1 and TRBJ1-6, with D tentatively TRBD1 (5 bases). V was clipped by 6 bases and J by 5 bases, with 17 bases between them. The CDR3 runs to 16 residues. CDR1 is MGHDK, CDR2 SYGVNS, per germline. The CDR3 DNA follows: TGTGCCAGCAGCAGATCAGGGCTAGGGAATAATTCACCCCTCCACTTT. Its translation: CASSRSGLGNNSPLHF.

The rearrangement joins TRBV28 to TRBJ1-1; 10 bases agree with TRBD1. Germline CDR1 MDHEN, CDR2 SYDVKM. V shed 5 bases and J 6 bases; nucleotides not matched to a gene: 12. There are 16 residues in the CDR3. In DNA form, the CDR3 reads TGTGCCAGCAGTCTAGACAGGGGGCTTCTCCGGGCTGAAGCTTTCTTT. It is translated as CASSLDRGLLRAEAFF.

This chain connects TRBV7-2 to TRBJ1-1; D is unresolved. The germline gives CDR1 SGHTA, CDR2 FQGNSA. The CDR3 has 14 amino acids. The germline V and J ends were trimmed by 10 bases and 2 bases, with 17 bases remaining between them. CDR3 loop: CATSRSSINTEAFF. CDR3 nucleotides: TGTGCCACCAGTAGAAGTAGTATTAACACTGAAGCTTTCTTT.

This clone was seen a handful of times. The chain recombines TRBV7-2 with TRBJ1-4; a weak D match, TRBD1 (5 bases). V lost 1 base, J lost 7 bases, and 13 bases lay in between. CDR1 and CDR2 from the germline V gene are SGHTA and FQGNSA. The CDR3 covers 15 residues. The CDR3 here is CASSLGPGLTEKLFF. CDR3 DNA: TGTGCCAGCAGCTTAGGGCCAGGGTTGACTGAAAAACTGTTTTTT.

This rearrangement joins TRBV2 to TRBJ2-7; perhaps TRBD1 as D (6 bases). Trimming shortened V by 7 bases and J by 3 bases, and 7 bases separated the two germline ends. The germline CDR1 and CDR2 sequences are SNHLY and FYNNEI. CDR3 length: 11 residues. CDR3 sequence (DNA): TGTGCCAGCAACAGGGACTACGAGCAGTACTTC. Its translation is CASNRDYEQYF.

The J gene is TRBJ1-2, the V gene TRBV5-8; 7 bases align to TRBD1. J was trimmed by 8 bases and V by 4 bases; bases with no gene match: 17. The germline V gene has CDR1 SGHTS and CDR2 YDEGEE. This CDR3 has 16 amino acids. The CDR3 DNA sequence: TGTGCCAGCAGCCCACGCGGACAGGCCGCGGTCAGAGGCTACACCTTC. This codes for CASSPRGQAAVRGYTF.

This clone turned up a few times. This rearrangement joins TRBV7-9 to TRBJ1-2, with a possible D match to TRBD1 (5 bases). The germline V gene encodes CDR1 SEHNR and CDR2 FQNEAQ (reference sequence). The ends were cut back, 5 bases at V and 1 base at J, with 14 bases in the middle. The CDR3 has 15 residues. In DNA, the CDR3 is TGTGCCAGCAGCCCCGTTGGGGGGGATAACTATGGCTACACCTTC. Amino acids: CASSPVGGDNYGYTF.

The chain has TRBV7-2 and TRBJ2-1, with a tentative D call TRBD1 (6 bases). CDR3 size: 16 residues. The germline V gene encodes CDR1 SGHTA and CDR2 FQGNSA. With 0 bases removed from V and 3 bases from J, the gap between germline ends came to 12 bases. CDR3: CASSLAGRGNYNEQFF. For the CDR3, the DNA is TGTGCCAGCAGCTTAGCTGGCAGGGGAAACTACAATGAGCAGTTCTTC.

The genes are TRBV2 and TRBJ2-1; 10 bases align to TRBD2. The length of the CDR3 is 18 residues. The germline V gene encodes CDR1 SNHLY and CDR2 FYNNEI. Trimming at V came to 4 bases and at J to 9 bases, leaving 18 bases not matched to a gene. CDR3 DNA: TGTGCCAGCAGTGCTCAATTGCCGGGACTAGCGTCCGCAGGTGAGCAGTTCTTC. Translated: CASSAQLPGLASAGEQFF.

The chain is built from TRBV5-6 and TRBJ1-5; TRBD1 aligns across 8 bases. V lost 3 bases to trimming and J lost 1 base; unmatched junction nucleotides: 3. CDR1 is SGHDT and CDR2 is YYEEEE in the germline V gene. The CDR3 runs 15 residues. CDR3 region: CASSYRTGSNQPQHF. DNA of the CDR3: TGTGCCAGCAGCTATAGGACAGGGAGCAATCAGCCCCAGCATTTT. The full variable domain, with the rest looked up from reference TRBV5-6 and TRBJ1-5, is DAGVTQSPTHLIKTRGQQVTLRCSPKSGHDTVSWYQQALGQGPQFIFQYYEEEERQRGNFPDRFSGHQFPNYSSELNVNALLLGDSALYLCASSYRTGSNQPQHFGDGTRLSIL.

This CDR3 reads CASSFRGQPNTEAFF. CDR3 DNA: TGTGCCAGCAGCTTCCGAGGACAGCCGAACACTGAAGCTTTCTTT. This chain uses TRBV5-4 with TRBJ1-1; TRBD1 might be the D (6 bases). The V gene lost 2 bases and the J gene lost 1 base, with 12 bases spanning the gap. This CDR3 has 15 amino acids. Germline CDR1 reads SGHNT; CDR2 reads YYREEE (reference sequence).

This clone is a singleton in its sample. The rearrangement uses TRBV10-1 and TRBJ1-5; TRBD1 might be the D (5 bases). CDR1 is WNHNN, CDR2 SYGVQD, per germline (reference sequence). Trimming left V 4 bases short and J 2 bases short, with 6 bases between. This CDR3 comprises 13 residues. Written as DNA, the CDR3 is TGCGCCAGCAGTGGGGGGGGCAATCAGCCCCAGCATTTT. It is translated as CASSGGGNQPQHF.

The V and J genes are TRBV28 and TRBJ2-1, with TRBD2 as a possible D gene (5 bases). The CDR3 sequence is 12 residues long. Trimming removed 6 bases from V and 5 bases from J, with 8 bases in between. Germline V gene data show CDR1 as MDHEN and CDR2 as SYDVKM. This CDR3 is CASSWTHNEQFF. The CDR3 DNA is TGTGCCAGCAGCTGGACTCACAATGAGCAGTTCTTC. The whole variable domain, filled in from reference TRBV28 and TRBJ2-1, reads DVKVTQSSRYLVKRTGEKVFLECVQDMDHENMFWYRQDPGLGLRLIYFSYDVKMKEKGDIPEGYSVSREKKERFSLILESASTNQTSMYLCASSWTHNEQFFGPGTRLTVL.

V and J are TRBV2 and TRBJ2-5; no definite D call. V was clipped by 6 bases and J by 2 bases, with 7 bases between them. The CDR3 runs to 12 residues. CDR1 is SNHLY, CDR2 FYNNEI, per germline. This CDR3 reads CASSPGQETQYF. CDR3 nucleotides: TGTGCCAGCAGCCCGGGTCAAGAGACCCAGTACTTC.

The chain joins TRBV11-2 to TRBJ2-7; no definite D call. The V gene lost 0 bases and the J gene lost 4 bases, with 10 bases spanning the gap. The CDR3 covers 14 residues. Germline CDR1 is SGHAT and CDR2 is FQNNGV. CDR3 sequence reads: CASSLDPPGYEQYF. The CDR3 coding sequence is TGTGCCAGCAGCTTAGATCCCCCCGGGTACGAGCAGTACTTC.